This T cell receptor beta chain was found in a study of long-term antiretroviral therapy in people with HIV. Study as a whole: Sampling started about a decade before the 2015 immediate-ART recommendation.

Germline CDR1 SGHNT, CDR2 YENEEA. This CDR3 has 12 amino acids. V was trimmed by 5 bases and J by 7 bases, leaving 6 bases between them. Researchers report immunoSEQ v3.0 was run at survey level. Assay: immunoSEQ multiplex PCR; the TCRdb copy retains only in-frame clones and omits some. The data show 26,000 or so clones, approximately 82% seen once. Samples held 1-10 million cryopreserved PBMC before DNA extraction. With respect to this clone: The antigen remains undetermined.

General study findings and limits: The ART regimens used between 2004 and 2017 may be less effective than current ones.

V and J are TRBV11-3 and TRBJ2-6, with D unresolved. The sequence was obtained from a man aged 18 to 29 with HIV. This sample comprised unsorted PBMCs, obtained 3 years after starting antiretroviral therapy. DNA for the CDR3: TGTGCCAGCAGCCCGACCGCCAACGTCCTGACTTTC. It specifies CASSPTANVLTF.